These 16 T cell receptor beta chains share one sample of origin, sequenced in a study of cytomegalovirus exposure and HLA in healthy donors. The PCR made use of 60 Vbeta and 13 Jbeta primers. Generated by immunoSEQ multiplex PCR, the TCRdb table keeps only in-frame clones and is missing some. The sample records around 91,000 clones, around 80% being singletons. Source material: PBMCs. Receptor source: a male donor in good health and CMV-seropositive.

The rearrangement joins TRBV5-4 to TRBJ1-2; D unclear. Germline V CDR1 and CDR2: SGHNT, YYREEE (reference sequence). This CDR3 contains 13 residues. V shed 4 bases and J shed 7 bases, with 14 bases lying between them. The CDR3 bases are TGTGCCAGCAGCGGGAGGGCCGCTTCTGGCTACACCTTC. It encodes CASSGRAASGYTF.

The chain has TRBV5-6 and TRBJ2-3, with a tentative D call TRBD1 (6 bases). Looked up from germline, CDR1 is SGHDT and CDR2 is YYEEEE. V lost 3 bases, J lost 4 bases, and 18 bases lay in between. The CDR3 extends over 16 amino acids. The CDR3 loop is CASSSAPRGSADTQYF. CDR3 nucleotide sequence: TGTGCCAGCAGCTCGGCGCCTAGGGGGAGTGCAGATACGCAGTATTTT.

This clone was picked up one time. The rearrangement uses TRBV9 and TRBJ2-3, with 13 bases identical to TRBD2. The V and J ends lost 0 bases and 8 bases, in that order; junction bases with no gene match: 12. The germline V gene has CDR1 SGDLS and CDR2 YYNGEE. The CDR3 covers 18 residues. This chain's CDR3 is CASSVASTSGRAGGTQYF. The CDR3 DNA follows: TGTGCCAGCAGCGTAGCCAGCACTAGCGGGAGGGCCGGGGGTACGCAGTATTTT.

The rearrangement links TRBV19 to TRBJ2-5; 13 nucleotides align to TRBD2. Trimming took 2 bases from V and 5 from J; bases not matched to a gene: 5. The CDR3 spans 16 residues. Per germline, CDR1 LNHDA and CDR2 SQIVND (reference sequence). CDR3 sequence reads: CASSIRGTSGMETQYF. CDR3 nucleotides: TGTGCCAGTAGTATAAGAGGGACTAGCGGGATGGAGACCCAGTACTTC.

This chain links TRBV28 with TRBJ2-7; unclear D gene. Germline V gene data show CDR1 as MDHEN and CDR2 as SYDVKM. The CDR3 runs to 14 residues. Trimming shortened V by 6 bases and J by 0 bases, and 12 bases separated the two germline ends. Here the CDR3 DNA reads TGTGCCAGCAGGGTGGGCGAAGTCTCCTACGAGCAGTACTTC. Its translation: CASRVGEVSYEQYF.

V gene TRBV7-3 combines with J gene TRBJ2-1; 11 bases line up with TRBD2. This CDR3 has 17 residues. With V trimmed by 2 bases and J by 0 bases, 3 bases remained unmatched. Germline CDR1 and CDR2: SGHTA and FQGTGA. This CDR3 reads CASSLGTSGSSYNEQFF. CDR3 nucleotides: TGTGCCAGCAGCTTAGGGACTAGCGGTAGCTCCTACAATGAGCAGTTCTTC.

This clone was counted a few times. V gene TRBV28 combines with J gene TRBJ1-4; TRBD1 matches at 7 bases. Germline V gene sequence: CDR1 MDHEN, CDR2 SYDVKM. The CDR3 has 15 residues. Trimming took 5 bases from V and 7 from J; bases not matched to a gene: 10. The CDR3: CASSPIQGFLEKLFF. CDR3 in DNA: TGTGCCAGCAGTCCTATACAGGGGTTTCTTGAAAAACTGTTTTTT.

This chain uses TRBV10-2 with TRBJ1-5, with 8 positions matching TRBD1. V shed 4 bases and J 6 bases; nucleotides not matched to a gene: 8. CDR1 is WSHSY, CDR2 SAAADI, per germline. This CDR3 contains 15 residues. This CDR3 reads CASSAGRGRFQPQHF. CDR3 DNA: TGCGCCAGCAGTGCCGGCAGGGGGCGGTTTCAGCCCCAGCATTTT.

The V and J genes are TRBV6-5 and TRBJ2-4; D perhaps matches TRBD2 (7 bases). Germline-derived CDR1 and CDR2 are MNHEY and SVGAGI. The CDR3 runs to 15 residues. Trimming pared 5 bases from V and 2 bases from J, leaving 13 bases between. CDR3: CASSQGGGSKNIQYF. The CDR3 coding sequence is TGTGCCAGCAGTCAAGGGGGGGGCTCCAAAAACATTCAGTACTTC.

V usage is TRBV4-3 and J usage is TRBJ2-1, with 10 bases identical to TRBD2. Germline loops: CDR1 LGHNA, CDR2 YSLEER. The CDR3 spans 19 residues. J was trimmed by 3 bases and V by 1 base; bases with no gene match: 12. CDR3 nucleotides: TGCGCCAGCAGCCAAGCTCAACTAGCGGGACCCAATATCTACAATGAGCAGTTCTTC. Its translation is CASSQAQLAGPNIYNEQFF.

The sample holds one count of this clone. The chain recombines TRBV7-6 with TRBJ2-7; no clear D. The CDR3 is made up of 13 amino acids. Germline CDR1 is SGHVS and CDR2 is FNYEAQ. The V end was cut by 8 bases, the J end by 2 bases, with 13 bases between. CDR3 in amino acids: CASAFGPPYEQYF. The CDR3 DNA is TGTGCCAGCGCCTTTGGGCCCCCCTACGAGCAGTACTTC.

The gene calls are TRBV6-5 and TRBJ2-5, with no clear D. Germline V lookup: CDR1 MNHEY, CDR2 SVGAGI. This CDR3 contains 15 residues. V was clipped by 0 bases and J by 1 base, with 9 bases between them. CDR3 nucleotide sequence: TGTGCCAGCAGTTACTCATGGGCGAGCCAAGAGACCCAGTACTTC. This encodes CASSYSWASQETQYF.

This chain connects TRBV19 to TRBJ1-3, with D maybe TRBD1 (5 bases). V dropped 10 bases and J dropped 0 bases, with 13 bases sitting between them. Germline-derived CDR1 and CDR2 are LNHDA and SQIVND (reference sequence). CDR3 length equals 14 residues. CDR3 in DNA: TGTGCCACCCGGCGGGGCAGCTCTGGAAACACCATATATTTT. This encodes CATRRGSSGNTIYF.

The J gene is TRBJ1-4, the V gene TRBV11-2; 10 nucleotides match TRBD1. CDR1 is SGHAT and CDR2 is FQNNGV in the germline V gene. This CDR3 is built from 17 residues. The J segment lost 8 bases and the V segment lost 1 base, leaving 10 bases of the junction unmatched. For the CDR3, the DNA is TGTGCCAGCAGCTTAGGGGCGACAGGGGGCGCTTACGAAAAACTGTTTTTT. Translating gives CASSLGATGGAYEKLFF.

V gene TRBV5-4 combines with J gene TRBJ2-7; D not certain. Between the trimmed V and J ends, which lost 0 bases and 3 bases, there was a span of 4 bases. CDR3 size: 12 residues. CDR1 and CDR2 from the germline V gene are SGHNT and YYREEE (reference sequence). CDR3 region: CASSLDFYEQYF. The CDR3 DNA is TGTGCCAGCAGCTTGGACTTCTACGAGCAGTACTTC.

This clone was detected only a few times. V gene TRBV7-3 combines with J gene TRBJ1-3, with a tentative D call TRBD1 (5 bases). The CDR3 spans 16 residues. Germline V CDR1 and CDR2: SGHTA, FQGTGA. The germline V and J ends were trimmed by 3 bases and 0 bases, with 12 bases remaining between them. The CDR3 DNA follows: TGTGCCAGCAGCTTGGTCGGGGGGAGCTCTGGAAACACCATATATTTT. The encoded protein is CASSLVGGSSGNTIYF.